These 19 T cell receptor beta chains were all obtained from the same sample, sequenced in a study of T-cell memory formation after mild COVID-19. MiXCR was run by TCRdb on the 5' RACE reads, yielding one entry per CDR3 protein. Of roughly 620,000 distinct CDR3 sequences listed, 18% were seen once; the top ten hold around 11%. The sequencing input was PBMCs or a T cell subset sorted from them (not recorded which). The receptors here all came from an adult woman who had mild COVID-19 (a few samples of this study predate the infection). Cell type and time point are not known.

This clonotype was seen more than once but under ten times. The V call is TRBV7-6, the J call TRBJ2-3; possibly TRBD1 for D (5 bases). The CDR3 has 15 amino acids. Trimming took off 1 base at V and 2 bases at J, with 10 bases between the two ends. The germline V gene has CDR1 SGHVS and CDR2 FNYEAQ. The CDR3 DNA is TGTGCCAGCAGCTTAGTTCCCAGGGACACAGATACGCAGTATTTT. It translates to CASSLVPRDTDTQYF.

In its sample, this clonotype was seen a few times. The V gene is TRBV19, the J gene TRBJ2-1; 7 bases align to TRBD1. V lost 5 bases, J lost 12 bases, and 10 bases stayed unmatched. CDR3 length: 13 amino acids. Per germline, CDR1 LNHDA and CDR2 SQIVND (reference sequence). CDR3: CASSESGTEGQFF. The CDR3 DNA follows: TGTGCCAGTAGTGAATCCGGGACAGAGGGGCAGTTCTTC.

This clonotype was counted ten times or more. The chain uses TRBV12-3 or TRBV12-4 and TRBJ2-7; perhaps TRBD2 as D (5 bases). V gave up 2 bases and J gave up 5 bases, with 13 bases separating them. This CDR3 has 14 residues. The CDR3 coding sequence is TGTGCCAGCAGTTTACCCGGGATTCGCGACGAGCAGTACTTC. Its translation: CASSLPGIRDEQYF.

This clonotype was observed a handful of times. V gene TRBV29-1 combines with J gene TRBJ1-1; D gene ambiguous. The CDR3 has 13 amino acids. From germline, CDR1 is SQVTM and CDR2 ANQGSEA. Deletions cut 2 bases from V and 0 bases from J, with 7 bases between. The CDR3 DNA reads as TGCAGCGTTGAAAACGGCATGAACACTGAAGCTTTCTTT. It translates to CSVENGMNTEAFF.

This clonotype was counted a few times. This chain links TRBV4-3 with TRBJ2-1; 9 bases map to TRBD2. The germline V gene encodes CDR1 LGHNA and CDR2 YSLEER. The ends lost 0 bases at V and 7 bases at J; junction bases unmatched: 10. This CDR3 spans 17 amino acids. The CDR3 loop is CASSQDSLSGRRNEQFF. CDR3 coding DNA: TGCGCCAGCAGCCAAGATTCCCTTAGCGGGAGACGGAATGAGCAGTTCTTC.

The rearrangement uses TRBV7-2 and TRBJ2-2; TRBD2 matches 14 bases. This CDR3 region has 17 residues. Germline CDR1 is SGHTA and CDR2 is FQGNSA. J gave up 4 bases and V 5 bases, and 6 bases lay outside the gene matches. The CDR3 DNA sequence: TGTGCCAGCAGCGAAAGAGGGACTAGCGGGAGCACCGGGGAGCTGTTTTTT. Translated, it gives CASSERGTSGSTGELFF.

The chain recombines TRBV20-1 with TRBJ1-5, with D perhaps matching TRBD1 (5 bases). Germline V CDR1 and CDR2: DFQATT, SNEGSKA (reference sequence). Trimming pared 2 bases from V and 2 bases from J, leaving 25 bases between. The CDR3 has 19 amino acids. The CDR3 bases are TGCAGTGCTAGAAATACCGCAGGATGGGGGAGGGTCGGCAATCAGCCCCAGCATTTT. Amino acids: CSARNTAGWGRVGNQPQHF.

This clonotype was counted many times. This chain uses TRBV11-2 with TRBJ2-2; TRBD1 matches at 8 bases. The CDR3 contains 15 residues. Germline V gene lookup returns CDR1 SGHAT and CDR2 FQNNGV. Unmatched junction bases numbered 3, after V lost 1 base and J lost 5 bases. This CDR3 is CASSLVRGRTGELFF. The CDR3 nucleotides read TGTGCCAGCAGCTTAGTCAGGGGGCGGACCGGGGAGCTGTTTTTT.

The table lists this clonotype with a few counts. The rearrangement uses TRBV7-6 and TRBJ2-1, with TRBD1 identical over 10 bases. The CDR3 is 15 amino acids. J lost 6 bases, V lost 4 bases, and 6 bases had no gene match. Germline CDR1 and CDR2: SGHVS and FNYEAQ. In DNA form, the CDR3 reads TGTGCCAGCAGCTCCCGGGACAGGGGTACCAATGAGCAGTTCTTC. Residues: CASSSRDRGTNEQFF.

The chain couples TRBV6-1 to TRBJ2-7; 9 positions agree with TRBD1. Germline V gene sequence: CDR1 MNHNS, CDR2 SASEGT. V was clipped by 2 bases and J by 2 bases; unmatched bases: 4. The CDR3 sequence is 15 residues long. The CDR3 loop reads CASSEYGTGPYEQYF. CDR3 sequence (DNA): TGTGCCAGCAGTGAATACGGGACAGGGCCCTACGAGCAGTACTTC.

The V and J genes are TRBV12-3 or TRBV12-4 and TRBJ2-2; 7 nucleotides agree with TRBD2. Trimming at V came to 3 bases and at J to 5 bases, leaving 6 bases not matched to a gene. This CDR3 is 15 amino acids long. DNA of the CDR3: TGTGCCAGCAGTTTTGAGGCGGGAGAGACCGGGGAGCTGTTTTTT. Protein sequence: CASSFEAGETGELFF.

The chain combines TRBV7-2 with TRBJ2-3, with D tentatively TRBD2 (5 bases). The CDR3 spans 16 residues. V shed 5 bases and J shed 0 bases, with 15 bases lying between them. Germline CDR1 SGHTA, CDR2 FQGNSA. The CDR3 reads CASSPVGRLSTDTQYF. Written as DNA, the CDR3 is TGTGCCAGCAGCCCCGTGGGGAGACTGAGCACAGATACGCAGTATTTT.

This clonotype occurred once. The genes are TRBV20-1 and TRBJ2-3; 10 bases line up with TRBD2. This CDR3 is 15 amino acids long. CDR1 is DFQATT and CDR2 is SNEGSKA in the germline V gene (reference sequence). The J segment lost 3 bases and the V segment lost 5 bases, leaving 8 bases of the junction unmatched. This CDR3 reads CSARASGSGTDTQYF. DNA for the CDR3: TGCAGTGCTCGGGCTAGCGGGAGTGGGACAGATACGCAGTATTTT.

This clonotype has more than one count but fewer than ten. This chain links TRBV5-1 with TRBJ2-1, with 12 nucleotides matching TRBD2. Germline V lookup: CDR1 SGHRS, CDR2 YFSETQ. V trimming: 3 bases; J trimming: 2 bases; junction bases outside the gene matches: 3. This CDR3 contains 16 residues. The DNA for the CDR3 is TGCGCCAGCAGCTATCGACTAGCGGGGGCCTACAATGAGCAGTTCTTC. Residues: CASSYRLAGAYNEQFF.

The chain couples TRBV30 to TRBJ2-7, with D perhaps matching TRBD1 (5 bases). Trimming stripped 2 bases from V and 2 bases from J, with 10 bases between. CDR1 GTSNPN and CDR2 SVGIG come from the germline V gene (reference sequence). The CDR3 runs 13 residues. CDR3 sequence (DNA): TGTGCCTGGAGTAGGGGCGGTCCCTACGAGCAGTACTTC. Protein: CAWSRGGPYEQYF. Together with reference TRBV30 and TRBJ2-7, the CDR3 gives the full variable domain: SQTIHQWPATLVQPVGSPLSLECTVEGTSNPNLYWYRQAAGRGLQLLFYSVGIGQISSEVPQNLSASRPQDRQFILSSKKLLLSDSGFYLCAWSRGGPYEQYFGPGTRLTVT.

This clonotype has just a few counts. The CDR3 sequence is CASSLFFEGYNEQFF. In DNA form, the CDR3 reads TGTGCCAGCAGTTTGTTCTTCGAGGGGTACAATGAGCAGTTCTTC. The rearrangement uses TRBV7-9 and TRBJ2-1; D could derive from TRBD1 or TRBD2 (5 bases each). Germline loops: CDR1 SEHNR, CDR2 FQNEAQ (reference sequence). This CDR3 region has 15 residues. Trimming shortened V by 6 bases and J by 4 bases, and 16 bases separated the two germline ends.

The CDR3 is CATSRGVGGAAYEQYF. For the CDR3, the DNA is TGTGCCACCAGCAGAGGTGTCGGGGGGGCGGCCTACGAGCAGTACTTC. This sequence joins TRBV15 and TRBJ2-7; 8 positions match TRBD2. Trimming took 1 base from V and 2 from J; bases not matched to a gene: 7. CDR3 length: 16 amino acids. Germline V gene sequence: CDR1 LNHNV, CDR2 YYDKDF (reference sequence). Using reference TRBV15 and TRBJ2-7 for the parts outside the CDR3, the full variable domain is DAMVIQNPRYQVTQFGKPVTLSCSQTLNHNVMYWYQQKSSQAPKLLFHYYDKDFNNEADTPDNFQSRRPNTSFCFLDIRSPGLGDTAMYLCATSRGVGGAAYEQYFGPGTRLTVT.

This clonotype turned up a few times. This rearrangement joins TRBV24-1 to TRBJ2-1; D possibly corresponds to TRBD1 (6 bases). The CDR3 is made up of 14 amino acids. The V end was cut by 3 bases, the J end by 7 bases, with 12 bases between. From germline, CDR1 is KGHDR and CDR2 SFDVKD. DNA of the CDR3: TGTGCCACCAGTGATGGGGACAATCCAAATGAGCAGTTCTTC. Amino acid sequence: CATSDGDNPNEQFF.

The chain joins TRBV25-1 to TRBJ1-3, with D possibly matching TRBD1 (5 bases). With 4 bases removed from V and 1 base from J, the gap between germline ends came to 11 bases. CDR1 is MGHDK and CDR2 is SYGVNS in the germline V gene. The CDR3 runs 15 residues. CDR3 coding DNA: TGTGCCAGCAGTGGCGGGACGGAATCTGGAAACACCATATATTTT. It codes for CASSGGTESGNTIYF. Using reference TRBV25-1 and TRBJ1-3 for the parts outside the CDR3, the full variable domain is EADIYQTPRYLVIGTGKKITLECSQTMGHDKMYWYQQDPGMELHLIHYSYGVNSTEKGDLSSESTVSRIRTEHFPLTLESARPSHTSQYLCASSGGTESGNTIYFGEGSWLTVV.